This entry is about one TCR beta chain. Its antigen is as yet unknown. This entry belongs to a study of shared clonotypes between healthy human individuals. General study findings and limits: Depth was large, yet rarefaction showed that sorted-subset sequencing was incomplete.

V lost 3 bases to trimming and J lost 5 bases, with 23 bases between them. The CDR3 spans 17 residues. Germline V gene lookup returns CDR1 GTSNPN and CDR2 SVGIG (reference sequence). CD4+ cell separation produced CD45RA+ naive and CD45RA-negative memory subsets. Profiling relied on immunoSEQ multiplex PCR, and the TCRdb table lists in-frame clones only, not all of them. Among 2 million to 2.5 million clones listed, around 93% were seen once. J is TRBJ2-1 and V is TRBV30; maybe TRBD1 (6 bases). The receptor was isolated from a man aged 18 to 30 in good health. Some clones in this sample may be carry-over from other donors' samples. Specimen: naive CD4+ T cells from PBMCs. The sample's subset: CD45RA+ positively selected. CDR3 DNA: TGTGCCTGGAGCGTAGGAGGCCGTTTGGACAGCAACAATGAGCAGTTCTTC. Protein sequence: CAWSVGGRLDSNNEQFF.